This T cell receptor beta chain came from a study of prognosis after radiotherapy for stage I lung cancer. Study background: Enrollment of stage I non-small cell lung cancer patients ran from early 2018 to early 2019.

The sample holds many counts of this clonotype. Its antigen is not identified. General study results and limits: Lower Shannon entropy values were found after stereotactic body radiation therapy in patients who developed distant metastases. There was a fall in unique TCR clone counts after stereotactic body radiation therapy, median about 10,000 versus 6,900.

This CDR3 has 15 amino acids. The germline V gene encodes CDR1 ENHRY and CDR2 SYGVKD. The V segment lost 8 bases and the J segment 1 base; nucleotides outside the gene matches: 11. Two-round multiplex PCR on genomic DNA was the method by which TCR beta CDR3 was amplified. Used in first-round PCR were primers specific to each TRBV and TRBJ gene. TCRdb processed the multiplex PCR reads anew with MiXCR; each CDR3 protein has one entry. The profile covers approximately 16,000 distinct CDR3 sequences, with about 30% appearing a single time and about 33% taken by the ten largest. The specimen was PBMCs, collected before or after stereotactic body radiation therapy (not recorded which). This TCR derives from a donor aged 50 or older with non-small cell lung cancer. The chain recombines TRBV10-3 with TRBJ2-7; TRBD2 matches at 7 bases. CDR3 nucleotides: TGTGCCATCGGATTTCGGGGGGAGCGGTCCTACGAGCAGTACTTC. It encodes CAIGFRGERSYEQYF.